The clone carrying this TCR beta chain was observed many times. What it binds is unknown. The data belong to a study of T cells in Graves' hyperthyroidism and ophthalmopathy. Ophthalmopathy patients showed a Clinical Activity Score of at least 3, NOSPECS grade of at least 4 and duration under 3 months. PBMCs were sourced from approximately 9 ml fresh peripheral blood. Regions amplified from RNA transcripts were the TCR beta CDR3 regions. The TCR CDR3 first-round RT-PCR relied on the HTBI primer set. One entry per CDR3 protein, called by TCRdb with MiXCR from the multiplex PCR reads. The table includes about 400,000 distinct CDR3 sequences, 13% to 15% detected once. Whole-study findings and limits: Progression to ophthalmopathy was predicted a median of 6.5 months early. Ophthalmopathy was told apart from stable hyperthyroidism by a 13 V-J model.

This CDR3 comprises 13 residues. V was cut by 0 bases and J by 5 bases, with 6 bases left in between. Looked up from germline, CDR1 is SGDLS and CDR2 is YYNGEE. Sequenced: blood. The chain employs TRBV9 and TRBJ2-1; D uncertain. The TCR sequence derives from a woman aged 30 to 39 with Graves' ophthalmopathy. CDR3 amino acids: CASSVVGDNEQFF. CDR3 nucleotides: TGTGCCAGCAGCGTAGTTGGGGACAATGAGCAGTTCTTC.